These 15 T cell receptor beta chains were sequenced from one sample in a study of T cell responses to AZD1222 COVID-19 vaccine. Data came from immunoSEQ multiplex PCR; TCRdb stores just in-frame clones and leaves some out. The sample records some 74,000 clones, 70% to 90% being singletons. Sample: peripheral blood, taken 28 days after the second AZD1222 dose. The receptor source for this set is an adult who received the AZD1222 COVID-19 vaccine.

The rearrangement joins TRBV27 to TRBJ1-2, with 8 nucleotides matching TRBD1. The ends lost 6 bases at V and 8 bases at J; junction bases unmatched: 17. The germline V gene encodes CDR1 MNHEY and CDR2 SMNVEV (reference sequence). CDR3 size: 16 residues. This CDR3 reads CASRVTGAAGRGGYTF. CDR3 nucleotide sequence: TGTGCCAGCAGGGTGACAGGGGCCGCCGGTCGAGGGGGCTACACCTTC.

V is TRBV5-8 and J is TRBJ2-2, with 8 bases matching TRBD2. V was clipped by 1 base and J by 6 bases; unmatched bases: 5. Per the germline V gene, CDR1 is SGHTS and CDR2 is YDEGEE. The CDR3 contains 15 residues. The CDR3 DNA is TGTGCCAGCAGCTTGAGGACGGGAGGGCCCGGGGAGCTGTTTTTT. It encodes CASSLRTGGPGELFF.

The CDR3, as DNA: TGTGCCAGCAGCCAAGCCGGGGGGCACAATGAGCAGTTCTTC. The encoded protein is CASSQAGGHNEQFF. The chain couples TRBV3-1 (or the pseudogene TRBV3-2) to TRBJ2-1; D may be TRBD2 (7 bases). Trimming took 1 base from V and 5 from J, leaving 9 bases between them. CDR1 and CDR2 from the germline V gene are LGHDT and YNNKEL (reference sequence). This CDR3 is built from 14 residues.

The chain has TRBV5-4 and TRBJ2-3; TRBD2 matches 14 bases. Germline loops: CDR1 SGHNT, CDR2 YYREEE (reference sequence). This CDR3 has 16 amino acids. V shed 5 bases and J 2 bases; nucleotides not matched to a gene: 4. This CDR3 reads CASSWTSGRLTDTQYF. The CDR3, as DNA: TGTGCCAGCAGTTGGACTAGCGGGAGGCTCACAGATACGCAGTATTTT.

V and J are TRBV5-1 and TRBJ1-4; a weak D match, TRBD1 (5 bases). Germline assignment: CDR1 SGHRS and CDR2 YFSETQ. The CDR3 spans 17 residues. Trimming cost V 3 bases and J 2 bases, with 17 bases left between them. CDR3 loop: CASSSGTGPRTNEKLFF. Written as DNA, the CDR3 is TGCGCCAGCAGCTCGGGAACGGGACCTCGGACTAATGAAAAACTGTTTTTT.

The CDR3 region is CASSLGGRDGSPLHF. The CDR3 DNA reads as TGTGCCAGCAGCTTGGGGGGCAGGGATGGTTCACCCCTCCACTTT. The chain links TRBV5-4 to TRBJ1-6; tentatively, D is TRBD1 (5 bases). The CDR3 loop spans 15 amino acids. Germline values: CDR1 SGHNT, CDR2 YYREEE (reference sequence). Deletions cut 0 bases from V and 9 bases from J, with 13 bases between.

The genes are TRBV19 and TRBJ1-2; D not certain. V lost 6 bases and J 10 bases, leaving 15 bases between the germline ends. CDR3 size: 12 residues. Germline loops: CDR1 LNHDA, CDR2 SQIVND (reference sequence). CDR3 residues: CASRPGLGVYTF. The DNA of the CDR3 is TGTGCCAGTAGACCGGGCCTCGGGGTCTACACCTTC. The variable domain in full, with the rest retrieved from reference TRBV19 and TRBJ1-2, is DGGITQSPKYLFRKEGQNVTLSCEQNLNHDAMYWYRQDPGQGLRLIYYSQIVNDFQKGDIAEGYSVSREKKESFPLTVTSAQKNPTAFYLCASRPGLGVYTFGSGTRLTVV.

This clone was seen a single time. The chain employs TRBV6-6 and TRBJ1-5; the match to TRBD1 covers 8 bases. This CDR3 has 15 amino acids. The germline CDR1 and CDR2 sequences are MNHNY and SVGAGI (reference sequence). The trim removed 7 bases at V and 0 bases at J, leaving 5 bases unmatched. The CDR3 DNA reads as TGTGCCAGCAATACCGGACAGGGTAGCAATCAGCCCCAGCATTTT. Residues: CASNTGQGSNQPQHF.

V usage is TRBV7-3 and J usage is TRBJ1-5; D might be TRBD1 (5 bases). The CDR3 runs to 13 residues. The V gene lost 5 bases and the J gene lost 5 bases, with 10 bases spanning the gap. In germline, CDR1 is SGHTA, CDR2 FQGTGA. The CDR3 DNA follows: TGTGCCAGCAGCACAGGACGGGATCAGCCCCAGCATTTT. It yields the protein CASSTGRDQPQHF.

The CDR3 DNA reads as TGTGCCAGCAGTGACAGCTACCTCTTATCTGGGGCCAACGTCCTGACTTTC. It codes for CASSDSYLLSGANVLTF. The gene calls are TRBV25-1 and TRBJ2-6; D not resolved. Looked up from germline, CDR1 is MGHDK and CDR2 is SYGVNS. This CDR3 is 17 amino acids long. The ends were cut back, 3 bases at V and 1 base at J, with 13 bases in the middle.

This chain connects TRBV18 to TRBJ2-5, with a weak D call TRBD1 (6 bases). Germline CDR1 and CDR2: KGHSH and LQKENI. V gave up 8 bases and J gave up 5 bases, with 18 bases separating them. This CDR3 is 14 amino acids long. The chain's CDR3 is CASTGRTDGETQYF. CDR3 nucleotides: TGTGCCAGCACGGGCCGGACAGACGGGGAGACCCAGTACTTC.

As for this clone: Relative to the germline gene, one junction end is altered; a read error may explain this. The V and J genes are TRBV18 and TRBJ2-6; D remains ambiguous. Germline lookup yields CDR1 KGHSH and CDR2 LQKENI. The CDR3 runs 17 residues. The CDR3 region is CASSPPGETLRSVLSSF. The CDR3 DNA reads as TGTGCCAGCTCACCACCGGGTGAGACTCTTCGTTCCGTCTTGTCGTCTTTC.

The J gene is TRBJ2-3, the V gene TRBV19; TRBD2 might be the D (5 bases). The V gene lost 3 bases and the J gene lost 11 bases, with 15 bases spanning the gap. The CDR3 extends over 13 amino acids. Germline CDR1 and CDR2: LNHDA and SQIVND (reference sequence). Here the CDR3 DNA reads TGTGCCAGTAGTATTGATCCGGGGTTGGGGCAGTATTTT. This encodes CASSIDPGLGQYF.

CDR3 in DNA: TGTGCCACCAGCAAGACAGGCCGGACCCAGTACTTC. This codes for CATSKTGRTQYF. The chain links TRBV15 to TRBJ2-5; tentative D call: TRBD1 (6 bases). V was trimmed by 4 bases and J by 7 bases, leaving 10 bases between them. There are 12 residues in the CDR3. Germline V gene sequence: CDR1 LNHNV, CDR2 YYDKDF (reference sequence).

The CDR3 DNA follows: TGTGCCAGCAGCCAAATTACCTCTAACTATGGCTACACCTTC. It codes for CASSQITSNYGYTF. The rearrangement uses TRBV4-2 and TRBJ1-2; D remains ambiguous. CDR3 length equals 14 residues. In germline, CDR1 is LGHNA, CDR2 YNFKEQ. V gave up 2 bases and J gave up 0 bases, with 7 bases separating them.